These T cell receptor beta chains were read from a single sample in a study of T cells after yellow fever vaccination. One entry per CDR3 protein results from TCRdb running MiXCR on the 5' RACE reads. The table has some 220,000 distinct CDR3 sequences, roughly 3.3% seen once. The sample in question was CD4+ T cells sorted from PBMCs, obtained 10 days after the yellow fever booster vaccination. These receptor sequences come from a young man who received the YFV17D yellow fever vaccine. CDR3s include the opening cysteine and the closing phenylalanine or tryptophan. The D gene is left open where the match is weak. Expanded clones get a size class; other rows say once, few or many, or leave the size out.

d_gene	v_gene	j_gene	abundance	CDR3aa	CDR3nt
.	TRBV5-1	TRBJ1-1	many	CASSLSLAENTEAFF	TGCGCCAGCAGCTTGTCCTTGGCAGAGAACACTGAAGCTTTCTTT
TRBD1	TRBV6-5	TRBJ2-5	few	CASSWDRELETQYF	TGTGCCAGCAGTTGGGACAGGGAATTGGAGACCCAGTACTTC
TRBD2	TRBV5-6	TRBJ2-3	few	CASSSGLGTDTQYF	TGTGCCAGCAGCTCCGGACTAGGCACAGATACGCAGTATTTT
TRBD2	TRBV20-1	TRBJ2-5	.	CSARVARGGETQYF	TGCAGTGCTAGAGTCGCGCGGGGGGGAGAGACCCAGTACTTC
TRBD1	TRBV10-3	TRBJ2-3	few	CAIGGQDLTDTQYF	TGTGCCATCGGGGGACAGGACCTCACAGATACGCAGTATTTT
.	TRBV4-2	TRBJ1-2	many	CASSQGPLYYGYTF	TGTGCCAGCAGCCAGGGCCCCCTGTACTATGGCTACACCTTC
.	TRBV7-9	TRBJ1-3	.	CASSPGAYGNTIYF	TGTGCCAGCAGCCCCGGGGCCTATGGAAACACCATATATTTT
TRBD2	TRBV7-8	TRBJ2-1	many	CASILGGFPGLAGVLNEQFF	TGTGCCAGCATCCTAGGGGGGTTCCCGGGACTAGCGGGGGTCCTCAATGAGCAGTTCTTC
.	TRBV18	TRBJ1-2	.	CASSPRTEPRGYTF	TGTGCCAGCTCACCCAGGACCGAGCCCCGTGGCTACACCTTC
TRBD1	TRBV4-1	TRBJ1-3	many	CASSRQGPSSGNTIYF	TGCGCCAGCAGTAGACAGGGGCCGAGCTCTGGAAACACCATATATTTT
.	TRBV9	TRBJ1-5	many	CASSPSPNSNQPQHF	TGTGCCAGCAGCCCCAGTCCAAATAGCAATCAGCCCCAGCATTTT
.	TRBV10-3	TRBJ2-5	many	CAISPGTHQETQYF	TGTGCCATCAGCCCCGGGACTCACCAAGAGACCCAGTACTTC
.	TRBV19	TRBJ1-2	few	CASSKGGTYYGYTF	TGTGCCAGTAGTAAGGGCGGGACTTACTATGGCTACACCTTC
.	TRBV11-2	TRBJ2-1	many	CASSLDADGSRLF	TGTGCCAGCAGCTTAGATGCCGACGGATCGAGGCTCTTC
.	TRBV5-4	TRBJ2-3	.	CASSFPGDTQYF	TGTGCCAGCAGCTTTCCCGGAGATACGCAGTATTTT
.	TRBV3-2	TRBJ2-4	many	CASSPGQGLAKNIQYF	TGTGCCAGCAGCCCAGGACAGGGCCTAGCCAAAAACATTCAGTACTTC